A single TCR beta chain is shown here with its context. The data originate from a study of blood T cell repertoires in COVID-19. Trimming cost V 8 bases and J 3 bases; bases outside gene matches: 1. The CDR3 spans 12 residues. Germline-derived CDR1 and CDR2 are MGHDK and SYGVNS. Assay: immunoSEQ multiplex PCR; the TCRdb copy retains only in-frame clones and omits some. The repertoire holds 150,000 to 200,000 clones, 88% seen once, with approximately 9.4% in the top ten. The gene calls are TRBV25-1 and TRBJ1-1, with 9 bases aligning to TRBD1. The TCR sequence derives from a woman under 30 who had recovered from COVID-19. Sample: PBMCs or T cells enriched from blood (not recorded which). The CDR3 here is CASGQGYTEAFF. In DNA, the CDR3 is TGTGCCAGCGGACAGGGGTACACTGAAGCTTTCTTT.